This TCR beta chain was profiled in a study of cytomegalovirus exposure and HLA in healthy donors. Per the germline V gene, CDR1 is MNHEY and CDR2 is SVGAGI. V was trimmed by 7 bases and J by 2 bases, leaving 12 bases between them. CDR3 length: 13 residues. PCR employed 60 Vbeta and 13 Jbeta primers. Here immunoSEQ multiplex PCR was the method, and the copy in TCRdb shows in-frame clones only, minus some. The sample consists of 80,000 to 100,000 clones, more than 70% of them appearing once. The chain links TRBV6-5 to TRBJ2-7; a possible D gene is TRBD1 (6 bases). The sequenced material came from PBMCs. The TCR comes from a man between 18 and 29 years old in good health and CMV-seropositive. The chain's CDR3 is CASNSGDAYEQYF. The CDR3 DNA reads TGTGCCAGCAATTCAGGGGATGCCTACGAGCAGTACTTC.